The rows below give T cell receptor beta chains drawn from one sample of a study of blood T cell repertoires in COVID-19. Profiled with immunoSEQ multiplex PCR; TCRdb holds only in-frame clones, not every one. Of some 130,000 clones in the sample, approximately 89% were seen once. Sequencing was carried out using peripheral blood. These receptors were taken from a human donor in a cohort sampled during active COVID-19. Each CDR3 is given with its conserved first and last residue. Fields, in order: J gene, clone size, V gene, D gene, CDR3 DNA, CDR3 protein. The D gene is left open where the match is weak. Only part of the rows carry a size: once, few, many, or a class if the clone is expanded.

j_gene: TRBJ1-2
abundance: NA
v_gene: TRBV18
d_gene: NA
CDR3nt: TGTGCCAGCTCACCCCCGCAACAGGGCCGAGGCGGCTACACCTTC
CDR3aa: CASSPPQQGRGGYTF

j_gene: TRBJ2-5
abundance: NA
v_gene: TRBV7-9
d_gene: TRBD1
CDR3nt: TGTGCCAGCAGCTTAGCGGTAGGACAGGGCTACCAAGAGACCCAGTACTTC
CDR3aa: CASSLAVGQGYQETQYF

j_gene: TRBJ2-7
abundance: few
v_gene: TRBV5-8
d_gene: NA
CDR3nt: TGTGCCAGCATCTTCCCGGGCTCCTACGAGCAGTACTTC
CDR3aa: CASIFPGSYEQYF

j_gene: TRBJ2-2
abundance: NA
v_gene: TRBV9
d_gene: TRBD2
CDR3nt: TGTGCCAGCAGCGCGGGACTAGCGGGAGCGGGGACCGGGGAGCTGTTTTTT
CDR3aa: CASSAGLAGAGTGELFF

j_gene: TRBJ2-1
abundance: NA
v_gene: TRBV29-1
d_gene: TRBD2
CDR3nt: TGCAGCGTTGAACCTAGCGGAAATGAGCAGTTCTTC
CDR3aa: CSVEPSGNEQFF

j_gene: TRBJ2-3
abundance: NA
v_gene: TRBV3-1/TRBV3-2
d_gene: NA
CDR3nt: TGTGCCAGCGGGCAGCTTAGCACAGATACGCAGTATTTT
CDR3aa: CASGQLSTDTQYF

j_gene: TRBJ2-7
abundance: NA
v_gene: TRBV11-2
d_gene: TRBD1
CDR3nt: TGTGCCAGCAGCACCCGGACAGGTTTATTTAACGAGCAGTACTTC
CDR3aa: CASSTRTGLFNEQYF

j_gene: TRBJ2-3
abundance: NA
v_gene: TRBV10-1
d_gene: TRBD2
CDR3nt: TGCGCCAGCGGACTAGCGGGAGAGAGTACGCAGTATTTT
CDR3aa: CASGLAGESTQYF

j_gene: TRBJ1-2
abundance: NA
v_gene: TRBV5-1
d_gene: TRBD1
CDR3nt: TGCGCCAGCAGCTGGGGACAGGGGACTTGGGGCTACACCTTC
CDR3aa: CASSWGQGTWGYTF

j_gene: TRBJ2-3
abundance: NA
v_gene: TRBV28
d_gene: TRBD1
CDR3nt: TGTGCCACGGGACAGGGCGCAGATACGCAGTATTTT
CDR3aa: CATGQGADTQYF

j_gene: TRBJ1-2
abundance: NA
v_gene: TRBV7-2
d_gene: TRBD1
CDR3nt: TGTGCCAGCAGCTTAGACTCCCCAAGAGACAGGGGGCCGACCTTC
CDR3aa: CASSLDSPRDRGPTF

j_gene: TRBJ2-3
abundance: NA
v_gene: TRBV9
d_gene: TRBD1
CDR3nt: TGTGCCAGCAGCGTCGAGACAGGGATTTTAACAGATACGCAGTATTTT
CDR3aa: CASSVETGILTDTQYF

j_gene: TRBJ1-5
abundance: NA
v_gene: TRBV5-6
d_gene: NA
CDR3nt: TGTGCCAGCAGCTTTTACAGGGCAAGCAATCAGCCCCAGCATTTT
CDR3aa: CASSFYRASNQPQHF

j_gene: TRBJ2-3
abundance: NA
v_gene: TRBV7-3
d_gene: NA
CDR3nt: TGTGCCAGCAGCTTAACCGGGGGTGGCACAGATACGCAGTATTTT
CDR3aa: CASSLTGGGTDTQYF

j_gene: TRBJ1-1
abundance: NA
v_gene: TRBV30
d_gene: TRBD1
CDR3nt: TGTGCCTGGAGTGAAGCACAGGGGGCAGGTGAAGCTTTCTTT
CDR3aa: CAWSEAQGAGEAFF

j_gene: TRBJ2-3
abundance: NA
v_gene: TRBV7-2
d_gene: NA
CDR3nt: TGTGCCAGCAGCTTAGGATCAGGGGTCGGTGCAGATACGCAGTATTTT
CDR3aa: CASSLGSGVGADTQYF

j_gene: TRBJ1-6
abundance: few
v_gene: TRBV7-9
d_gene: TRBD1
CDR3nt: TGTGCCAGCAGCGTACAGGGGGGAAGAAATTCACCCCTCCACTTT
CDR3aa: CASSVQGGRNSPLHF

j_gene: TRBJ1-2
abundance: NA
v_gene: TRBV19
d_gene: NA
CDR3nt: TGTGCCAGTACCCGGGGGGGTGGCTACACCTTC
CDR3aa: CASTRGGGYTF

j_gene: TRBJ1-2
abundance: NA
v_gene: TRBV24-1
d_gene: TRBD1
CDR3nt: TGTGCCACCAGTCTGACAGGGAACTATGGCTACACCTTC
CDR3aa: CATSLTGNYGYTF

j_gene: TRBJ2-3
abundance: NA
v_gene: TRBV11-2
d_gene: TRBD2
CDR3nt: TGTGCCAGCAGCTTAGATCCCGGACTAGCGGGAACAGATACGCAGTATTTT
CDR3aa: CASSLDPGLAGTDTQYF

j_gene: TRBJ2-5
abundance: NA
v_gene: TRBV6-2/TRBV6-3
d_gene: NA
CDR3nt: TGTGCCAGCAGTTGGGGGGGGGCTGGCGGCCAAGAGACCCAGTACTTC
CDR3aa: CASSWGGAGGQETQYF

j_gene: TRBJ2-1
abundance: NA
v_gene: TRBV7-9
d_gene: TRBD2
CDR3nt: TGTGCCAGCAGCTTAGCGGGGCTAGCGGGAGGGCCGGGAAATGAGCAGTTCTTC
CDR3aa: CASSLAGLAGGPGNEQFF

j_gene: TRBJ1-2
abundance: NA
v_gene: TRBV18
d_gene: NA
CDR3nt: TGTGCCAGCTCAGGCGGATTTGATGGCTACACCTTC
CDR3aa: CASSGGFDGYTF

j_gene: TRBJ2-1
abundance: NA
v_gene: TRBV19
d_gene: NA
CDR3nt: TGTGCCAGTGCCCCGGGGAGTTACAATGAGCAGTTCTTC
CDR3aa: CASAPGSYNEQFF

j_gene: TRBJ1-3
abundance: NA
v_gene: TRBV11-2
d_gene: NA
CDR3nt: TGTGCCAGCAGCTCTGAGTCTGGAAACACCATATATTTT
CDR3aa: CASSSESGNTIYF